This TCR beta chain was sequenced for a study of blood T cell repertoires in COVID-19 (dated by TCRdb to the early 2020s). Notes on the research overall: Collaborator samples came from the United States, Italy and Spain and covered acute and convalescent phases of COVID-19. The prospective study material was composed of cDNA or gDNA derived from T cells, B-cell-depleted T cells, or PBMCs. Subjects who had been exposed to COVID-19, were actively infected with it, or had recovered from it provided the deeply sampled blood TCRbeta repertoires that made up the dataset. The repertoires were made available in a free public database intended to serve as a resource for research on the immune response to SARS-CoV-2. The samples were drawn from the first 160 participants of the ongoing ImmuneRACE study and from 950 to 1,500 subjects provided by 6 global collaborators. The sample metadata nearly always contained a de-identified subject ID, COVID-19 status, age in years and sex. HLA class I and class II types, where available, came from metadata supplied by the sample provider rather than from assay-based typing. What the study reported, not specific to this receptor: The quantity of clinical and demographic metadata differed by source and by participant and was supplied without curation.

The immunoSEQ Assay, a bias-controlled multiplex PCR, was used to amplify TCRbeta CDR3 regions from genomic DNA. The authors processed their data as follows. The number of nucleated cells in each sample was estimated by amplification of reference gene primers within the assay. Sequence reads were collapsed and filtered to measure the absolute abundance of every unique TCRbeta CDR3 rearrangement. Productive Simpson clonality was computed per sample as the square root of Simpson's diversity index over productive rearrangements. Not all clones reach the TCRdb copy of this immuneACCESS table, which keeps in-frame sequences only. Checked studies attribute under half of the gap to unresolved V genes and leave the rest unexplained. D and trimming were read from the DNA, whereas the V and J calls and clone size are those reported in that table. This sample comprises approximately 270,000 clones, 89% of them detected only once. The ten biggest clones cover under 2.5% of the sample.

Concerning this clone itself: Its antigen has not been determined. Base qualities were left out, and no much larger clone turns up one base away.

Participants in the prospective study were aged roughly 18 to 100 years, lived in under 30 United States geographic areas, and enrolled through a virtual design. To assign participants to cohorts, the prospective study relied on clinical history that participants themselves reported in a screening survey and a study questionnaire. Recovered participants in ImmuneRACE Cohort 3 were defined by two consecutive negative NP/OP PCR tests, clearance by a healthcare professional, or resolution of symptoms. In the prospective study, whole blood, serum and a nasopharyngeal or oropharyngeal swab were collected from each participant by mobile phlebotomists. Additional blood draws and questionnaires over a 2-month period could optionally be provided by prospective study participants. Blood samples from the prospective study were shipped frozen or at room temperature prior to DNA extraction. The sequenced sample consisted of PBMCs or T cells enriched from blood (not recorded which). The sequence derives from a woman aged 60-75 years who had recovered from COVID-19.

CDR3 region: CASSLGTGMGVNEKLFF. The DNA sequence is given as TGTGCCAGCAGTTTAGGGACAGGGATGGGGGTTAATGAAAAACTGTTTTTT. Recombination joined TRBV28 with TRBJ1-4; TRBD1 fits 9 bases in the junction. From cysteine to phenylalanine, the CDR3 is 17 amino acids long. Only CDR3 DNA remains: 51 bases, in frame from the first base. CDR1 and CDR2, looked up from the germline V gene, are MDHEN and SYDVKM. V trim: 2 bases; J trim: 4 bases; unmatched bases: 8.